This TCR beta chain was captured in a study of cytomegalovirus exposure and HLA in healthy donors. Study in general: A subsequent analysis stated that the 100 to 150 validation repertoires were run on the same platform as the 600 to 750 first-cohort repertoires.

V lost 6 bases to trimming and J lost 8 bases; unmatched junction nucleotides: 8. This CDR3 contains 15 residues. The germline gives CDR1 MNHNS, CDR2 SASEGT. The study drew the donors from its approximately 120-subject validation cohort, separate from the approximately 670-subject first cohort. Study findings and constraints: Associated with cytomegalovirus, according to the listing, were some 180 TCR beta chains. Rare sequences made up most TCRs, while some public TCRs were found in many donors.

Produced via immunoSEQ multiplex PCR; TCRdb's table is partial and in-frame only. The data contain a few hundred thousand clones, 90% of them singletons. Remarks on this clone: The antigen is not known.

The clonotype comes from a woman under 30 in good health and CMV-seronegative. Sample: PBMCs. V usage is TRBV6-1 and J usage is TRBJ1-6, with TRBD1 matching 9 bases. CDR3 in DNA: TGTGCCAGCAGCATACGGACAGGGGTGGATTCACCCCTCCACTTT. Encoded protein: CASSIRTGVDSPLHF.